These 32 T cell receptor beta chains share one sample of origin, sequenced in a study of blood T cell repertoires in COVID-19. Repertoires were generated with immunoSEQ multiplex PCR, while TCRdb's copy carries only in-frame clones and drops some. The table shows about 190,000 clones, with around 90% occurring only once. The sample consisted of peripheral blood. The receptor source for this set is a man aged 55 to 69 with active or convalescent COVID-19.

V is TRBV11-2 and J is TRBJ2-1; D is possibly TRBD2 (6 bases). Looked up from germline, CDR1 is SGHAT and CDR2 is FQNNGV. This CDR3 comprises 15 residues. V was cut by 4 bases and J by 5 bases, with 15 bases left in between. The CDR3 DNA is TGTGCCAGCAGCTCCCTGCGGGGACCGAACAATGAGCAGTTCTTC. Its translation is CASSSLRGPNNEQFF. The variable domain in full, with the rest retrieved from reference TRBV11-2 and TRBJ2-1, is EAGVAQSPRYKIIEKRQSVAFWCNPISGHATLYWYQQILGQGPKLLIQFQNNGVVDDSQLPKDRFSAERLKGVDSTLKIQPAKLEDSAVYLCASSSLRGPNNEQFFGPGTRLTVL.

V usage is TRBV30 and J usage is TRBJ2-2; 7 nucleotides agree with TRBD1. CDR1 GTSNPN and CDR2 SVGIG come from the germline V gene (reference sequence). J lost 3 bases, V lost 0 bases, and 4 bases had no gene match. The length of the CDR3 is 15 residues. Here the CDR3 DNA reads TGTGCCTGGAGTGTACGGGACAGTTACACCGGGGAGCTGTTTTTT. It is translated as CAWSVRDSYTGELFF.

The chain is built from TRBV5-1 and TRBJ1-1, with 7 bases that match TRBD1. J gave up 2 bases and V 4 bases, and 17 bases lay outside the gene matches. Germline V gives CDR1 SGHRS, CDR2 YFSETQ. This CDR3 contains 18 residues. The CDR3 nucleotides read TGCGCCAGCAGCCCAGGGGGACCTCAGGCGTTAACCAACACTGAAGCTTTCTTT. Translated, it gives CASSPGGPQALTNTEAFF.

The chain employs TRBV28 and TRBJ2-1; D may be TRBD2 (6 bases). The length of the CDR3 is 15 residues. Per the germline V gene, CDR1 is MDHEN and CDR2 is SYDVKM. The V end was cut by 6 bases, the J end by 2 bases, with 14 bases between. This chain's CDR3 is CASSGQRATYNEQFF. DNA of the CDR3: TGTGCCAGCAGCGGCCAGCGGGCCACCTACAATGAGCAGTTCTTC.

The J gene is TRBJ2-3, the V gene TRBV27, with 7 bases identical to TRBD2. Germline V gene sequence: CDR1 MNHEY, CDR2 SMNVEV (reference sequence). The V segment lost 1 base and the J segment 1 base; nucleotides outside the gene matches: 8. The CDR3 loop spans 17 amino acids. The DNA for the CDR3 is TGTGCCAGCAGTTTATTTGGTAGCGGGCAGGGCACAGATACGCAGTATTTT. Translating it yields CASSLFGSGQGTDTQYF.

This clone was found many times. Here the CDR3 DNA reads TGTGCCAGCAGCTCGGGGACAGGGGGTTGGGAGACCCAGTACTTC. Protein product: CASSSGTGGWETQYF. The rearrangement links TRBV7-6 to TRBJ2-5, with 11 nucleotides matching TRBD1. Losses at the gene ends were 4 bases for V and 5 bases for J; bases not matched to a gene: 6. Germline CDR1 SGHVS, CDR2 FNYEAQ. The CDR3 consists of 15 residues.

This chain uses TRBV5-1 with TRBJ2-2; D is undetermined. The CDR3 is made up of 14 amino acids. V lost 7 bases, J lost 1 base, and 11 bases lay in between. From germline, CDR1 is SGHRS and CDR2 YFSETQ. CDR3 loop: CASAPTGNTGELFF. Here the CDR3 DNA reads TGCGCCAGCGCCCCGACGGGGAACACCGGGGAGCTGTTTTTT.

The chain couples TRBV20-1 to TRBJ2-7, with 10 bases fitting TRBD1. Germline values: CDR1 DFQATT, CDR2 SNEGSKA (reference sequence). The CDR3 runs to 16 residues. V shed 3 bases and J 4 bases; nucleotides not matched to a gene: 12. CDR3 in DNA: TGCAGTGCTAGTACCTTTCTGGACAGGGGGGGTTACGAGCAGTACTTC. As protein: CSASTFLDRGGYEQYF.

The rearrangement joins TRBV7-9 to TRBJ2-1, with 13 bases identical to TRBD2. The junction had 6 bases not matched to a gene; V was cut back by 7 bases and J by 9 bases. The CDR3 runs to 14 residues. Germline values: CDR1 SEHNR, CDR2 FQNEAQ (reference sequence). The CDR3 spells CASTGLAGVGEQFF. CDR3 nucleotides: TGTGCCAGCACCGGACTAGCGGGGGTGGGTGAGCAGTTCTTC.

The V gene is TRBV11-3, the J gene TRBJ2-3; TRBD1 matches 8 bases. This CDR3 is 17 amino acids long. The V gene's germline CDR1 is SGHNT and CDR2 YENEEA. V lost 3 bases to trimming and J lost 0 bases; unmatched junction nucleotides: 8. CDR3 nucleotide sequence: TGTGCCAGCAGCTTTAAAATGGGGGACAGGAGCACAGATACGCAGTATTTT. Its protein product is CASSFKMGDRSTDTQYF. Drawing the rest from reference TRBV11-3 and TRBJ2-3, the complete variable domain is EAGVVQSPRYKIIEKKQPVAFWCNPISGHNTLYWYLQNLGQGPELLIRYENEEAVDDSQLPKDRFSAERLKGVDSTLKIQPAELGDSAVYLCASSFKMGDRSTDTQYFGPGTRLTVL.

The V and J genes are TRBV3-1 (or the pseudogene TRBV3-2) and TRBJ2-3; maybe TRBD1 (5 bases). This CDR3 region has 15 residues. V lost 0 bases and J lost 2, with 9 bases in between. Germline CDR1 is LGHDT and CDR2 is YNNKEL (reference sequence). This CDR3 reads CASSQDHRYTDTQYF. The CDR3, as DNA: TGTGCCAGCAGCCAAGATCACAGGTACACAGATACGCAGTATTTT.

The chain joins TRBV3-1 (or the pseudogene TRBV3-2) to TRBJ1-3; the match to TRBD1 covers 8 bases. This CDR3 is 16 amino acids long. CDR1 and CDR2 from the germline V gene are LGHDT and YNNKEL (reference sequence). V was clipped by 3 bases and J by 0 bases; unmatched bases: 4. The DNA of the CDR3 is TGTGCCAGCAGCCACGGACAGGGACCCTCTGGAAACACCATATATTTT. Translation: CASSHGQGPSGNTIYF.

This clone has only a few counts. The chain joins TRBV14 to TRBJ2-5, with a possible D match to TRBD1 (6 bases). Trimming pared 0 bases from V and 4 bases from J, leaving 15 bases between. This CDR3 contains 16 residues. Per germline, CDR1 SGHDN and CDR2 FVKESK. This chain's CDR3 is CASSQDPRQGRETQYF. Here the CDR3 DNA reads TGTGCCAGCAGCCAAGACCCGAGGCAGGGGCGAGAGACCCAGTACTTC.

V usage is TRBV5-1 and J usage is TRBJ1-1; 12 bases map to TRBD1. The CDR3 length is 14 residues. V shed 5 bases, J shed 8 bases, and the junction held 7 bases outside the gene matches. Per the germline V gene, CDR1 is SGHRS and CDR2 is YFSETQ. CDR3 loop: CASSHGTGGYEAFF. As DNA, the CDR3 is TGCGCCAGCAGTCATGGGACAGGGGGCTACGAAGCTTTCTTT. The complete variable domain, with remaining parts taken from reference TRBV5-1 and TRBJ1-1, reads KAGVTQTPRYLIKTRGQQVTLSCSPISGHRSVSWYQQTPGQGLQFLFEYFSETQRNKGNFPGRFSGRQFSNSRSEMNVSTLELGDSALYLCASSHGTGGYEAFFGQGTRLTVV.

This clone was picked up one time. The rearrangement joins TRBV2 to TRBJ1-5; TRBD1 agrees at 7 bases. J gave up 6 bases and V 8 bases, and 7 bases lay outside the gene matches. CDR1 and CDR2 from the germline V gene are SNHLY and FYNNEI. CDR3 length: 13 residues. CDR3 in amino acids: CASGQGVFQPQHF. The CDR3 region has the DNA TGTGCCAGCGGGCAGGGGGTCTTTCAGCCCCAGCATTTT.

The chain combines TRBV29-1 with TRBJ2-3; 9 nucleotides match TRBD1. The CDR3 has 13 amino acids. The germline CDR1 and CDR2 sequences are SQVTM and ANQGSEA. The junction had 0 bases not matched to a gene; V was cut back by 1 base and J by 4 bases. The CDR3 spells CSVEGQGADTQYF. CDR3 sequence (DNA): TGCAGCGTTGAAGGACAGGGGGCAGATACGCAGTATTTT.

This clone was counted a single time. This chain links TRBV5-4 with TRBJ1-2, with TRBD1 as a possible D gene (6 bases). This CDR3 spans 13 amino acids. V lost 4 bases, J lost 5 bases, and 12 bases lay in between. CDR1 and CDR2 from the germline V gene are SGHNT and YYREEE (reference sequence). The CDR3 nucleotides read TGTGCCAGCAGCCTCGACAGGATTTATGGCTACACCTTC. Its protein product is CASSLDRIYGYTF.

The rearrangement joins TRBV10-3 to TRBJ1-3; TRBD1 agrees at 11 bases. Germline trimming cut 0 bases from V and 2 bases from J; bases unmatched to any gene: 6. CDR1 is ENHRY and CDR2 is SYGVKD in the germline V gene. The CDR3 runs to 18 residues. Here the CDR3 DNA reads TGTGCCATCAGTGAGTCGATTCCGGGACAGGGGGCTGGAAACACCATATATTTT. Its protein is CAISESIPGQGAGNTIYF.

The rearrangement joins TRBV6-1 to TRBJ2-3; D is uncertain. This CDR3 is 12 amino acids long. Looked up from germline, CDR1 is MNHNS and CDR2 is SASEGT. V dropped 3 bases and J dropped 10 bases, with 11 bases sitting between them. CDR3 sequence (DNA): TGTGCCAGCAGTGACATTCCCCGGGCGCAGTATTTT. Encoded protein: CASSDIPRAQYF.

The V and J genes are TRBV24-1 and TRBJ2-1; a weak D match, TRBD1 (6 bases). The V end was cut by 7 bases, the J end by 7 bases, with 10 bases between. This CDR3 comprises 12 residues. The germline gives CDR1 KGHDR, CDR2 SFDVKD. Here the CDR3 DNA reads TGTGCCACCAGAAACAGGGAGAATGAGCAGTTCTTC. This translates into CATRNRENEQFF.

On this clone: Different DNA sequences within this sample yield the same CDR3. The rearrangement uses TRBV24-1 and TRBJ2-5; 8 bases fit TRBD1. Germline CDR1 reads KGHDR; CDR2 reads SFDVKD. After removal of 2 bases from V and 5 bases from J, the junction contained 0 bases not matched to a gene. This CDR3 comprises 13 residues. The CDR3 DNA sequence: TGTGCCACCAGTGATTACAGGGGGGAGACCCAGTACTTC. It specifies CATSDYRGETQYF.

The rearrangement links TRBV9 to TRBJ2-1; 14 nucleotides agree with TRBD2. The germline V gene encodes CDR1 SGDLS and CDR2 YYNGEE. This CDR3 contains 16 residues. V lost 4 bases and J lost 6; bases outside the gene matches: 6. CDR3 DNA: TGTGCCAGCAGCCCCCAGGGACTAGCGGGGGTCAATGAGCAGTTCTTC. Protein: CASSPQGLAGVNEQFF.

The chain is built from TRBV29-1 and TRBJ1-2, with 9 bases aligning to TRBD1. This CDR3 has 13 residues. CDR1 and CDR2 (germline): SQVTM, ANQGSEA. The junction had 9 bases not matched to a gene; V was cut back by 6 bases and J by 7 bases. CDR3 in amino acids: CSVPGQGFSGYTF. CDR3 nucleotides: TGCAGCGTCCCGGGACAGGGTTTCTCTGGCTACACCTTC.

The chain uses TRBV19 and TRBJ1-2; 7 bases match TRBD1. Germline CDR1 reads LNHDA; CDR2 reads SQIVND (reference sequence). There are 15 residues in the CDR3. V gave up 5 bases and J gave up 4 bases; unmatched junction bases: 10. In nucleotides, the CDR3 is TGTGCCAGTAGTTATCCCGGGACAGCGAGCTATGGCTACACCTTC. This encodes CASSYPGTASYGYTF.

The chain combines TRBV18 with TRBJ2-3, with a possible D match to TRBD2 (5 bases). Germline V gene sequence: CDR1 KGHSH, CDR2 LQKENI. V lost 6 bases, J lost 3 bases, and 7 bases lay in between. This CDR3 is 12 amino acids long. CDR3 DNA: TGTGCCAGCTCCCCGGGGACAGATACGCAGTATTTT. This translates into CASSPGTDTQYF.

The J gene is TRBJ2-3, the V gene TRBV9; possible D gene TRBD1, 6 bases. CDR3 length: 17 amino acids. Trimming shortened V by 3 bases and J by 5 bases, and 22 bases separated the two germline ends. CDR1 and CDR2 (germline): SGDLS, YYNGEE. CDR3 residues: CASSASGGQHTGDTQYF. CDR3 coding DNA: TGTGCCAGCAGCGCATCAGGCGGACAGCATACGGGAGATACGCAGTATTTT.

This clone was seen a single time. The chain carries TRBV7-9 and TRBJ1-6; D may be TRBD1 (5 bases). This CDR3 has 14 amino acids. Trimming shortened V by 3 bases and J by 9 bases, and 12 bases separated the two germline ends. From germline, CDR1 is SEHNR and CDR2 FQNEAQ (reference sequence). CDR3 DNA: TGTGCCAGCAGCTTGATGGGGGGAGGTTCACCCCTCCACTTT. As protein: CASSLMGGGSPLHF.

V gene TRBV7-8 combines with J gene TRBJ2-1; D may be TRBD1 (6 bases). CDR1 and CDR2 (germline): SGHVS, FQNEAQ. V lost 5 bases, J lost 9 bases, and 14 bases lay in between. The CDR3 is made up of 13 amino acids. The CDR3 is CASSLYRDGEQFF. The CDR3 bases are TGTGCCAGCAGCCTCTACAGGGACGGTGAGCAGTTCTTC.

This sequence joins TRBV6-4 and TRBJ1-2, with D uncertain. Germline loops: CDR1 MRHNA, CDR2 SNTAGT. The CDR3 covers 15 residues. V was cut by 3 bases and J by 1 base, with 12 bases left in between. The CDR3 spells CASSDPIWLNYGYTF. CDR3 sequence (DNA): TGTGCCAGCAGTGATCCCATTTGGCTTAACTATGGCTACACCTTC.

The chain has TRBV12-3 or TRBV12-4 and TRBJ2-5; perhaps TRBD2 as D (5 bases). This CDR3 is built from 13 residues. Deletions cut 3 bases from V and 2 bases from J, with 7 bases between. The CDR3 loop reads CASSFEGQETQYF. The CDR3 DNA is TGTGCCAGCAGTTTCGAGGGACAAGAGACCCAGTACTTC.

V is TRBV11-2 and J is TRBJ2-7; D unresolved. V lost 3 bases to trimming and J lost 7 bases, with 7 bases between them. Germline V gives CDR1 SGHAT, CDR2 FQNNGV. The CDR3 has 11 residues. The CDR3: CASSLNWEQYF. CDR3 DNA: TGTGCCAGCAGCTTGAACTGGGAGCAGTACTTC.

This chain joins TRBV5-1 and TRBJ1-2; 8 bases match TRBD1. V shed 3 bases, J shed 1 base, and the junction held 14 bases outside the gene matches. This CDR3 region has 18 residues. Per germline, CDR1 SGHRS and CDR2 YFSETQ. The CDR3 spells CASSSQRGKGQVNYGYTF. DNA for the CDR3: TGCGCCAGCAGCTCTCAGAGGGGGAAGGGACAGGTTAACTATGGCTACACCTTC. The whole variable domain, filled in from reference TRBV5-1 and TRBJ1-2, reads KAGVTQTPRYLIKTRGQQVTLSCSPISGHRSVSWYQQTPGQGLQFLFEYFSETQRNKGNFPGRFSGRQFSNSRSEMNVSTLELGDSALYLCASSSQRGKGQVNYGYTFGSGTRLTVV.